A single sample gave rise to the 5 T cell receptor beta chains below, sequenced in a study of T cells after yellow fever vaccination. TCRdb reanalysed the 5' RACE reads using MiXCR and keeps one entry per CDR3 protein. The sample lists hundreds of thousands of distinct CDR3 sequences, approximately 13% occurring once. Sequencing was performed on PBMCs, taken on the day of the yellow fever booster vaccination. The source is a man aged 25-45 years who received the YFV17D yellow fever vaccine.

The V gene is TRBV4-2, the J gene TRBJ1-1; 10 nucleotides line up with TRBD1. CDR1 LGHNA and CDR2 YNFKEQ come from the germline V gene. J was trimmed by 0 bases and V by 5 bases; bases with no gene match: 21. The CDR3 covers 21 residues. Written as DNA, the CDR3 is TGTGCCAGCAGCGCAAGAGAGGACAGGGGGAAGCCCTTGGGCATGAACACTGAAGCTTTCTTT. Amino acids: CASSAREDRGKPLGMNTEAFF.

The chain is built from TRBV18 and TRBJ2-1; TRBD2 matches at 10 bases. Per germline, CDR1 KGHSH and CDR2 LQKENI. V shed 6 bases and J 5 bases; nucleotides not matched to a gene: 4. The CDR3 is 14 amino acids. CDR3 DNA sequence: TGTGCCAGCTCCAAAAGCGGGAGGGACAATGAGCAGTTCTTC. Protein product: CASSKSGRDNEQFF.

The table lists this clonotype with a few counts. The rearrangement links TRBV7-2 to TRBJ1-1, with a weak D call TRBD1 (6 bases). There are 14 residues in the CDR3. Germline CDR1 SGHTA, CDR2 FQGNSA. Trimming removed 4 bases at V and 5 bases at J, with 14 bases between. CDR3 residues: CASSSQWGLTEAFF. Written as DNA, the CDR3 is TGTGCCAGCAGCTCACAGTGGGGGCTAACTGAAGCTTTCTTT.

The chain uses TRBV14 and TRBJ2-4; 9 nucleotides agree with TRBD2. The CDR3 is 16 residues long. J was trimmed by 9 bases and V by 2 bases; bases with no gene match: 11. CDR1 and CDR2 (germline): SGHDN, FVKESK. CDR3 amino acids: CASSQTARLAAAIQYF. CDR3 nucleotide sequence: TGTGCCAGCAGCCAAACCGCCCGACTAGCGGCGGCCATTCAGTACTTC.

The J gene is TRBJ2-1, the V gene TRBV20-1, with 7 bases fitting TRBD2. V shed 3 bases and J 10 bases; nucleotides not matched to a gene: 12. Germline lookup yields CDR1 DFQATT and CDR2 SNEGSKA (reference sequence). This CDR3 spans 14 amino acids. The CDR3 region is CSASERDRSIEQFF. Here the CDR3 DNA reads TGCAGTGCTAGTGAGCGGGACCGTTCAATAGAGCAGTTCTTC.